A single T cell receptor beta chain is shown here with its context. No cognate antigen has been identified for it. Nothing much larger sits one base from this clone, and base qualities are not available. The donors were healthy, HIV-negative adults with no recently reported acute infections or vaccinations. Every donor was a Caucasian adult living in Nashville, Tennessee, USA. CD4+ T cells were enriched by magnetic negative selection, after which naive cells were positively selected on CD45RA and the negative fraction was taken as the memory subset. Blood was collected by leukapheresis, and PBMCs were isolated by Ficoll-Histopaque density gradient centrifugation and then cryopreserved in liquid nitrogen vapor phase. Purity and quantity of every magnetically sorted T cell population were checked by analytical flow cytometry. Genomic DNA was isolated from each sorted fraction and quantified by UV absorbance on a Nanodrop 2000c.

The sample belongs to a study of shared clonotypes between healthy human individuals (dated by TCRdb to about 2020). About the full investigation: A couple of women and three men aged 18 to 49 years were included in the cohort. For each donor, CD4 naive and CD4 memory were each run on three plates, CD8 naive on two plates, and CD8 memory on one plate. Blood TCR repertoires of several healthy adults were deeply sequenced to estimate repertoire size and the extent of clonotype sharing between individuals. Different laboratories and diverse techniques were used to prepare libraries and sequence TCR repertoires, to increase sequencing depth and limit assay-specific biases. Each donor's leukapheresis produced roughly between about 0.9 and 9.5 billion PBMCs.

The full study reports these points: Rarefaction of sorted-subset datasets indicated incomplete sequencing despite the large sequencing depth. Clonotypes shared by all four sorted-subset donors showed higher generation probabilities than non-shared clonotypes. Based on pairwise subsampling, the degree of clonotype sharing among donors was expected to be affected by sequencing depth. Sharing across several donors was observed for around 4.8% of naive CD4, about 4% of naive CD8, over 2% of memory CD4, and about 0.4% of memory CD8 clonotypes. Naive subsets generally had larger estimated clonotype richness than memory subsets. Only blood was sampled, and tissue TCR repertoires likely differ from those in blood. The genetic and exposure-history diversity represented was limited by the small number of donors.

The germline V gene encodes CDR1 MDHEN and CDR2 SYDVKM. The CDR3 runs 16 residues from the cysteine to the phenylalanine. Of all the DNA, just the CDR3 is kept, 48 bases in frame from base 1. Relative to germline, V is 5 bases shorter and J is 0 bases shorter, with 15 bases between their ends. Using the deep immunoSEQ assay, TCR CDR3 regions were amplified from genomic DNA by multiplex PCR. Extracted genomic DNA from each cell subset was distributed evenly across all wells of several immunoSEQ 96-well plates, and each plate was treated as a replicate. For sorted subsets, 200 to 250 ng of genomic DNA, equivalent to 25,000 to 35,000 T cell genomes, went into each replicate PCR. Purified libraries were measured with a Qubit 3.0 fluorometer, size-checked on a Bioanalyzer 2100, and measured again with the KAPA Library Quantification kit. Every immunoSEQ 96-well plate was sequenced on a dedicated single-read 150-cycle Illumina NextSeq 550 flow cell. On the authors' methods: Because the immunoSEQ output held only junctional sequences and lacked quality scores, the filtering could not match the filtering applied to full-length reads. Sequences were annotated with PyIR, a Python wrapper for IgBLAST v1.9, and V/J genes and CDR3 were assigned using IMGT germline references. Reads were filtered out if the reads had weak V/J assignments (E-value above 1e-6), no CDR3, stop codons, out-of-frame junctions, or ambiguous translated residues. V3J clonotypes were defined as sequences sharing an identical inferred V gene, J gene, and CDR3 amino acid sequence. The percentage overlap between two repertoires was calculated by dividing the number of shared unique clonotypes by the size of the smaller repertoire. Richness of each repertoire was evaluated using RTK rarefaction, the Chao1 estimator, and Recon v2.1 estimates of unobserved clonotypes. For all TCRbeta clonotypes obtained by the gDNA method from several donors, generation probabilities were computed with OLGA. TCRdb limited this immuneACCESS table to in-frame rearrangements with V and J called. A share of clones is missing; checked studies link under half to unresolved V genes, and the rest is unexplained. From that table come the V and J calls and clone size; the DNA was used to work out D and trimming. The table for this sample lists 600,000 to 750,000 clones; roughly 78% of them were counted only once. Under 2% of the sample is held by the ten biggest clonotypes.

Sequenced: memory CD4+ T cells sorted from blood. This specimen's cell subset or site label, interpreted: CD45RA-negative fraction. This TCR came from a woman between 25 and 40 years old in good health. In this chain, TRBV28 is recombined with TRBJ2-3, and the D gene may be TRBD1, 5 bases matching. The encoded CDR3 is CASSPDIGRSTDTQYF. The sequence in DNA is TGTGCCAGCAGTCCGGACATCGGACGTAGCACAGATACGCAGTATTTT.